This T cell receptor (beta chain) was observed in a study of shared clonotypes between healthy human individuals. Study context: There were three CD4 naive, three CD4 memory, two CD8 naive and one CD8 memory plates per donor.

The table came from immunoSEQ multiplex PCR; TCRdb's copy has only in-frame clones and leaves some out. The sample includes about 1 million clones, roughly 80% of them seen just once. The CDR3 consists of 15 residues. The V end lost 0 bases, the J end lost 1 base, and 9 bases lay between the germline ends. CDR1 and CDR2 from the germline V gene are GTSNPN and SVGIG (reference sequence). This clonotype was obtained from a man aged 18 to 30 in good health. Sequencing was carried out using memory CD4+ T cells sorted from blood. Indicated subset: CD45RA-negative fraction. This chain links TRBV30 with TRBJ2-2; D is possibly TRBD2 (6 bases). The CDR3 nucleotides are TGTGCCTGGAGTGTTAGGAGGGGGAACACCGGGGAGCTGTTTTTT. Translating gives CAWSVRRGNTGELFF. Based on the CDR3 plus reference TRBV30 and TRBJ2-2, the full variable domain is SQTIHQWPATLVQPVGSPLSLECTVEGTSNPNLYWYRQAAGRGLQLLFYSVGIGQISSEVPQNLSASRPQDRQFILSSKKLLLSDSGFYLCAWSVRRGNTGELFFGEGSRLTVL.